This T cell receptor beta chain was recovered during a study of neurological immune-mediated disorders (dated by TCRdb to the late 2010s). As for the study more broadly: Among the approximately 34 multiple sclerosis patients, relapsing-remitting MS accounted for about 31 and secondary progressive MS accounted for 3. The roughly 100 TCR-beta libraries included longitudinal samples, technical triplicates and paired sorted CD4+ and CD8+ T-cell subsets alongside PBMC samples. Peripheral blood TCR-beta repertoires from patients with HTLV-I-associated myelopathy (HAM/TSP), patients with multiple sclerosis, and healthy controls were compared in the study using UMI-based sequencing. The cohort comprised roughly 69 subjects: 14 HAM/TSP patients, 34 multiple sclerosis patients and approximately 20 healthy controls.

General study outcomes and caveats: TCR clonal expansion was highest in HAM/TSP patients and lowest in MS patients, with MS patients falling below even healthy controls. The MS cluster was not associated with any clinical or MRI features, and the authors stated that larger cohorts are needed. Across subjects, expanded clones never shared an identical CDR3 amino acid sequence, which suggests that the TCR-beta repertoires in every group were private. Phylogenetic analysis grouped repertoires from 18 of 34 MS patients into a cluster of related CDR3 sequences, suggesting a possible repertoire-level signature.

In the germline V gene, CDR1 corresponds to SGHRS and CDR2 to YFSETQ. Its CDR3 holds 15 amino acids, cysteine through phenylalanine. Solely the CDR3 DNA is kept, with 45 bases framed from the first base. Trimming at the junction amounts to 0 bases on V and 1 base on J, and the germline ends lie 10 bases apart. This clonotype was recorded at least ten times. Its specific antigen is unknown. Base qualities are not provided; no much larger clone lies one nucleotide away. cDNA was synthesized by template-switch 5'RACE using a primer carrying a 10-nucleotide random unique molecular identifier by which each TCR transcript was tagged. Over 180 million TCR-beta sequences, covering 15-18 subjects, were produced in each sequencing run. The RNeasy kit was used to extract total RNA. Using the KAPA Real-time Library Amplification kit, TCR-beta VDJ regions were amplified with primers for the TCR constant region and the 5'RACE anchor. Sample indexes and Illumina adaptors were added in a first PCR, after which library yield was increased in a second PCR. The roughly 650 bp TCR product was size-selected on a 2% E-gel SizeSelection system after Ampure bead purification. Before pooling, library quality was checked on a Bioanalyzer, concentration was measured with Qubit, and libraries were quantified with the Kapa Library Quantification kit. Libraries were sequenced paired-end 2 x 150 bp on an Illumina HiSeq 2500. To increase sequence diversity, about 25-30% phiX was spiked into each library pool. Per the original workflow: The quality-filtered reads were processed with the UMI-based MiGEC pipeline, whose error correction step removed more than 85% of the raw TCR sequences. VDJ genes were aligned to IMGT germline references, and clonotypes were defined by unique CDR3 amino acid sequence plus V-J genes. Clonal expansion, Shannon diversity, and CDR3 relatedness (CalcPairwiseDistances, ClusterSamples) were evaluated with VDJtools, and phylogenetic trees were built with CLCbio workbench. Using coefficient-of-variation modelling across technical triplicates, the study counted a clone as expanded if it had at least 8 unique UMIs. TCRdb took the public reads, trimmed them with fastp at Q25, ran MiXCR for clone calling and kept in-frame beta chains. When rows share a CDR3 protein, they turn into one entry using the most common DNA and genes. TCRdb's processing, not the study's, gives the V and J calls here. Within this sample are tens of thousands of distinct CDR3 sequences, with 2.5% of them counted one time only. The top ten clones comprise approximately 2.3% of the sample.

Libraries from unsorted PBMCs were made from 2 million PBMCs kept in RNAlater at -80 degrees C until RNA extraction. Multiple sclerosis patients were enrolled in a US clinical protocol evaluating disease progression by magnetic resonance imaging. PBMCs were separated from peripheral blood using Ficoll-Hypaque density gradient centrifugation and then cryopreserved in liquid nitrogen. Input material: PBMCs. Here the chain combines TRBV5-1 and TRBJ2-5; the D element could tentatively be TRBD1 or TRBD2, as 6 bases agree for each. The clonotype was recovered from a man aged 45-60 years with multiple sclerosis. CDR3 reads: CASSLERGVQETQYF. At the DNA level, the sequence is TGCGCCAGCAGCTTGGAGAGGGGGGTCCAAGAGACCCAGTACTTC.